The clone carrying this T cell receptor beta chain was found many times. Its antigen is unknown. These data originate in a study of T cells in Graves' hyperthyroidism and ophthalmopathy. Whole-study findings and limits: Clonotypes that were expanded in thyroid above 0.001 mostly appeared in blood too.

The TCR beta CDR3 regions underwent amplification using RNA transcripts as the source. HTBI primers were used for first-round RT-PCR of the TCR CDR3. TCRdb passed the multiplex PCR reads through MiXCR, listing each CDR3 protein once. The sample shows almost 250,000 distinct CDR3 sequences, 24% of them seen only once. The CDR3 spans 13 residues. Germline V gives CDR1 GTSNPN, CDR2 SVGIG (reference sequence). Trimming took 3 bases from V and 5 from J, leaving 13 bases between them. The sequenced material came from blood. The J gene is TRBJ2-5, the V gene TRBV30, with D possibly TRBD2 on 7 matching bases. The receptor was derived from a woman aged 40 to 55 with Graves' ophthalmopathy. For the CDR3, the DNA is TGTGCCTGGAGCAGGTCGGGGGGCGAGACCCAGTACTTC. This sequence encodes CAWSRSGGETQYF.